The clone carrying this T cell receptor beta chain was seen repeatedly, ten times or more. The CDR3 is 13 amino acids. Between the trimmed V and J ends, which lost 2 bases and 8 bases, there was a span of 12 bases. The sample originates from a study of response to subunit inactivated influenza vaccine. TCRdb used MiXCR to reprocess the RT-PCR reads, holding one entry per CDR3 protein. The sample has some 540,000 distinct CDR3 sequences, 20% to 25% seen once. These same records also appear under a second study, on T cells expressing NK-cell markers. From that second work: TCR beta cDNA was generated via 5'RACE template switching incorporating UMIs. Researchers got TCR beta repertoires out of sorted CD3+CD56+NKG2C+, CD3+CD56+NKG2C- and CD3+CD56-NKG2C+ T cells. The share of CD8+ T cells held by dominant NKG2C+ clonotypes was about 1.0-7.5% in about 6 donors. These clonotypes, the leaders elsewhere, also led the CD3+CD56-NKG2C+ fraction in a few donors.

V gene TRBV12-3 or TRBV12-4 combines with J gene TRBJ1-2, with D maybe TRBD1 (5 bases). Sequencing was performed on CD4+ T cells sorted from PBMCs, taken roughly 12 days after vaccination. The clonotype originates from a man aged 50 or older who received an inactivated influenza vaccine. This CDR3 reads CASSLIPREGYTF. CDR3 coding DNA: TGTGCCAGCAGTTTAATCCCCAGGGAGGGCTACACCTTC.